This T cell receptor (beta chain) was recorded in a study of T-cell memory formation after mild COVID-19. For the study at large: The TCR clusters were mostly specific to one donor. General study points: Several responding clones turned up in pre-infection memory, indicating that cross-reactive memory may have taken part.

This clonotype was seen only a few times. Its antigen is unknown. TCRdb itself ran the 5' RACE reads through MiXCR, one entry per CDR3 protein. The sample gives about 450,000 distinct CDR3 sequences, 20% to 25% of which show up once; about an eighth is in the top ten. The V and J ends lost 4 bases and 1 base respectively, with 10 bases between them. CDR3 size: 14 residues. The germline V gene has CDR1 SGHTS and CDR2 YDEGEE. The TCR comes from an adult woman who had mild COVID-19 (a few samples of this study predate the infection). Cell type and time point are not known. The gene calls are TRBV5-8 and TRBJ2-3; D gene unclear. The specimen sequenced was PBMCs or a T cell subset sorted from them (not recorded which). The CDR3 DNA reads TGTGCCAGCAGCCCCCTGAAGGGCACAGATACGCAGTATTTT. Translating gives CASSPLKGTDTQYF.